This entry lists 16 T cell receptor beta chains sequenced from one sample in a study of Graves' ophthalmopathy and Graves' hyperthyroidism (dated by TCRdb to between 2018 and 2020). The data were produced on an Illumina HiSeq 2000. TCR beta CDR3 regions were amplified from RNA transcripts for repertoire sequencing. A first-round RT-PCR used HTBI primers with the Qiagen OneStep RT-PCR kit, followed by a second-round multiplex PCR, size selection and purification. TCRdb cleaned the public reads at Q25 with fastp, built clones with MiXCR and kept in-frame beta chains. Rows merge per CDR3 protein into single entries with the most common DNA and genes. Present in this sample are 650,000 to 900,000 distinct CDR3 sequences, 40% of which were seen just once. The ten biggest clones cover around 40% of the sample. Input material: peripheral blood. These receptors were obtained from an adult man with Graves' ophthalmopathy.

This clonotype was seen more than once but under ten times. The chain couples TRBV9 to TRBJ1-1; 11 nucleotides align to TRBD1. Germline V CDR1 and CDR2: SGDLS, YYNGEE. Trimming took 3 bases from V and 2 from J; bases not matched to a gene: 3. This CDR3 is built from 15 residues. In DNA, the CDR3 is TGTGCCAGCAGCGACGGACAGGGGGCAAACACTGAAGCTTTCTTT. Translation gives CASSDGQGANTEAFF. The full variable domain, rest sourced from reference TRBV9 and TRBJ1-1, is DSGVTQTPKHLITATGQRVTLRCSPRSGDLSVYWYQQSLDQGLQFLIQYYNGEERAKGNILERFSAQQFPDLHSELNLSSLELGDSALYFCASSDGQGANTEAFFGQGTRLTVV.

This clonotype was counted many times. The V gene is TRBV29-1, the J gene TRBJ1-2; D not certain. Trimming removed 4 bases from V and 0 bases from J, with 9 bases in between. The CDR3 has 13 residues. Germline V gives CDR1 SQVTM, CDR2 ANQGSEA. CDR3 sequence (DNA): TGCAGCGTTGGCAGGCAAACTAACTATGGCTACACCTTC. It translates to CSVGRQTNYGYTF.

The V gene is TRBV2, the J gene TRBJ1-2; D is ambiguous. The CDR3 runs 17 residues. Trimming shortened V by 5 bases and J by 1 base, and 20 bases separated the two germline ends. Germline loops: CDR1 SNHLY, CDR2 FYNNEI. CDR3 sequence (DNA): TGTGCCAGCAGTTCCTTCACGTCTTGGACGGATAACTATGGCTACACCTTC. Translation: CASSSFTSWTDNYGYTF.

This rearrangement joins TRBV6-1 to TRBJ1-2, with no clear D. The V and J ends lost 4 bases and 2 bases respectively, with 11 bases between them. The germline CDR1 and CDR2 sequences are MNHNS and SASEGT. The CDR3 has 14 residues. The CDR3 DNA follows: TGTGCCAGCAGTGGACTAGGACGGAACTATGGCTACACCTTC. Translating it yields CASSGLGRNYGYTF.

This clonotype showed up many times. The V call is TRBV10-3, the J call TRBJ1-1; unclear D gene. The CDR3 totals 14 residues. Trimming left V 2 bases short and J 3 bases short, with 10 bases between. Looked up from germline, CDR1 is ENHRY and CDR2 is SYGVKD. The CDR3 spells CAISEGVGDTEAFF. The DNA of the CDR3 is TGTGCCATCAGTGAGGGGGTCGGGGACACTGAAGCTTTCTTT.

The sample holds many counts of this clonotype. The rearrangement links TRBV2 to TRBJ2-7, with D perhaps matching TRBD1 (6 bases). Trimming cost V 2 bases and J 5 bases, with 16 bases left between them. Germline V lookup: CDR1 SNHLY, CDR2 FYNNEI. This CDR3 comprises 15 residues. The CDR3 sequence is CASSELGTPLDEQYF. The DNA for the CDR3 is TGTGCCAGCAGTGAATTGGGGACACCGCTCGACGAGCAGTACTTC.

This clonotype was recorded at least ten times. The chain recombines TRBV29-1 with TRBJ2-5, with a possible D match to TRBD2 (6 bases). V was shortened by 1 base and J by 2 bases, with 8 bases between the two germline ends. This CDR3 region has 13 residues. Germline values: CDR1 SQVTM, CDR2 ANQGSEA. Here the CDR3 DNA reads TGCAGCGTTGAAGCGGCGGGACAAGAGACCCAGTACTTC. It yields the protein CSVEAAGQETQYF.

The V gene is TRBV7-9, the J gene TRBJ2-7; 10 nucleotides agree with TRBD1. The CDR3 has 13 residues. V shed 2 bases and J 12 bases; nucleotides not matched to a gene: 7. Germline V CDR1 and CDR2: SEHNR, FQNEAQ (reference sequence). The CDR3 DNA follows: TGTGCCAGCAGCTTACCGGGACAGGGGTGGTCGTACTTC. This translates into CASSLPGQGWSYF.

This clonotype was found once. The chain is built from TRBV10-3 and TRBJ2-3, with TRBD2 matching over 11 bases. Losses at the gene ends were 10 bases for V and 0 bases for J; bases not matched to a gene: 3. Germline loops: CDR1 ENHRY, CDR2 SYGVKD. The CDR3 is 14 residues long. CDR3 in DNA: TGTGCCACCCGGACTAGCGGGAGCACAGATACGCAGTATTTT. This gives the protein CATRTSGSTDTQYF.

This clonotype was detected ten times or more. The rearrangement uses TRBV7-3 and TRBJ1-1; D call uncertain. The CDR3 has 13 residues. Germline lookup yields CDR1 SGHTA and CDR2 FQGTGA. The V end was cut by 4 bases, the J end by 2 bases, with 8 bases between. The CDR3 loop reads CASSWTINTEAFF. CDR3 DNA sequence: TGTGCCAGCAGCTGGACTATAAACACTGAAGCTTTCTTT.

The rearrangement uses TRBV19 and TRBJ1-4, with 10 nucleotides matching TRBD1. The CDR3 has 14 amino acids. Germline CDR1 is LNHDA and CDR2 is SQIVND (reference sequence). The V segment lost 7 bases and the J segment 8 bases; nucleotides outside the gene matches: 7. CDR3 region: CASNRTGGGEKLFF. DNA of the CDR3: TGTGCCAGTAATAGGACAGGGGGGGGGGAAAAACTGTTTTTT.

There are many counts of this clonotype. This sequence joins TRBV29-1 and TRBJ2-7; D uncertain. The V and J ends lost 3 bases and 3 bases respectively, with 6 bases between them. Germline V gene lookup returns CDR1 SQVTM and CDR2 ANQGSEA. This CDR3 comprises 11 residues. CDR3 DNA sequence: TGCAGCGTTGAGTTAGGCTACGAGCAGTACTTC. Translating it yields CSVELGYEQYF.

This clonotype was counted a few times. The chain recombines TRBV7-9 with TRBJ1-5, with 11 bases that match TRBD1. The CDR3 runs 17 residues. Per germline, CDR1 SEHNR and CDR2 FQNEAQ (reference sequence). Losses at the gene ends were 5 bases for V and 6 bases for J; bases not matched to a gene: 12. CDR3 DNA: TGTGCCAGCAGCACACGGGCCGGGACAGGGGGAGGTCAGCCCCAGCATTTT. This encodes CASSTRAGTGGGQPQHF.

Note on this clonotype: Possible read error: a much larger clone is one base away. The CDR3 DNA is TGCAGCGTTGGAGATTCGGCACGGATTCGGGGCTACACCTTC. Translating gives CSVGDSARIRGYTF. This chain uses TRBV29-1 with TRBJ1-2, with unresolved D. This CDR3 comprises 14 residues. Trimming removed 4 bases from V and 8 bases from J, with 20 bases in between. The germline V gene has CDR1 SQVTM and CDR2 ANQGSEA.

This clonotype was seen many times. The chain carries TRBV29-1 and TRBJ1-4; D not resolved. The V and J ends lost 6 bases and 7 bases respectively, with 21 bases between them. Germline V gene sequence: CDR1 SQVTM, CDR2 ANQGSEA. The CDR3 consists of 15 residues. The CDR3 nucleotides are TGCAGCGTCGCCGTCTCCTCCGTAAGGAGTGAAAAACTGTTTTTT. Translated: CSVAVSSVRSEKLFF.

This clonotype was counted at least ten times. J is TRBJ1-1 and V is TRBV29-1; D not certain. The CDR3 covers 13 residues. V shed 4 bases and J shed 0 bases, with 9 bases lying between them. Germline lookup yields CDR1 SQVTM and CDR2 ANQGSEA. CDR3 nucleotide sequence: TGCAGCGTTGCCCAGGCCTTGAACACTGAAGCTTTCTTT. It translates to CSVAQALNTEAFF.